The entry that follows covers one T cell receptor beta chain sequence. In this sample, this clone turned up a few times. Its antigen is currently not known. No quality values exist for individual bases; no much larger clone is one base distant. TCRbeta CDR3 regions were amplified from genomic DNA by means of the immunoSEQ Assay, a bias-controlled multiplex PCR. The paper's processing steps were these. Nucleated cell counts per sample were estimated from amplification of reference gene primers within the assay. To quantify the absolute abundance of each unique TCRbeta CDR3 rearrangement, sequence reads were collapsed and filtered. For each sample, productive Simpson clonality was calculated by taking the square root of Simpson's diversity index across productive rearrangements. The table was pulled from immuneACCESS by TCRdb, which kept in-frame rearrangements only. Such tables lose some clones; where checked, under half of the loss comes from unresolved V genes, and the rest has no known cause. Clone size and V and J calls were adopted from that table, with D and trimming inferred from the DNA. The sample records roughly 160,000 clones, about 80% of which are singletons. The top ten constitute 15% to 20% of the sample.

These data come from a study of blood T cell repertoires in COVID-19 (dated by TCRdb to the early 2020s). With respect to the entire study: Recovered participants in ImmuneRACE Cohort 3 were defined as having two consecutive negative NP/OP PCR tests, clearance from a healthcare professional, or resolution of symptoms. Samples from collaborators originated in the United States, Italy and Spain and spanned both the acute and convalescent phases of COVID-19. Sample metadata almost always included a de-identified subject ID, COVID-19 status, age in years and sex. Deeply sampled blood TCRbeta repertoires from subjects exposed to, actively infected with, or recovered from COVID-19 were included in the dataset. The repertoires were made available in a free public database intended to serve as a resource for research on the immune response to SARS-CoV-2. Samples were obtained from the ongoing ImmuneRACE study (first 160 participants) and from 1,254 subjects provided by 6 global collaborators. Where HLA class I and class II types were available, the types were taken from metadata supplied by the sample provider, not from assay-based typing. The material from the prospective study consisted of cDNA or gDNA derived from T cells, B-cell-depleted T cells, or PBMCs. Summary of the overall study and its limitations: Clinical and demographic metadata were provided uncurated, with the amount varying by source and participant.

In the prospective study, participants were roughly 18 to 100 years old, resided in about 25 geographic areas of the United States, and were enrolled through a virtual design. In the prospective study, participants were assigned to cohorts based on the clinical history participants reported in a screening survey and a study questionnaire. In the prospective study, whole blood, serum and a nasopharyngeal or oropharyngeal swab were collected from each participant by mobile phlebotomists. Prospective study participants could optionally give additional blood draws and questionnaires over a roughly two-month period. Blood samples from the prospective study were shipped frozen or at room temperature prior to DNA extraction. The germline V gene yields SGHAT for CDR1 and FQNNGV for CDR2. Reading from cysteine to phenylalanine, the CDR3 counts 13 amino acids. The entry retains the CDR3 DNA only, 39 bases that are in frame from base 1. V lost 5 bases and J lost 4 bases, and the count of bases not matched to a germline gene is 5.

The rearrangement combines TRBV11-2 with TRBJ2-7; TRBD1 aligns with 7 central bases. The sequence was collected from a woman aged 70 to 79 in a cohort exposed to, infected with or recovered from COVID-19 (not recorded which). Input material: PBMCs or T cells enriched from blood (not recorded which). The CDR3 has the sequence CASSPDRDYEQYF. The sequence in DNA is TGTGCCAGCAGCCCAGACAGGGATTACGAGCAGTACTTC.